The 27 T cell receptor beta chains listed next were all sequenced from one sample in a study of technical replicates of blood from a handful of donors. Using immunoSEQ multiplex PCR, the repertoire was profiled, and TCRdb retains in-frame clones only, with some absent. Among more than 65,000 clones listed, roughly 92% were seen once. Sequencing input: T cells isolated from PBMCs. The receptor set was obtained from a human donor in good health.

The chain is built from TRBV29-1 and TRBJ2-7, with D perhaps matching TRBD2 (5 bases). V lost 3 bases, J lost 7 bases, and 13 bases lay in between. Germline lookup yields CDR1 SQVTM and CDR2 ANQGSEA. CDR3 size: 12 residues. CDR3 DNA sequence: TGCAGCGTTGATTGGGGAGTTGGAGAGCAGTACTTC. Protein product: CSVDWGVGEQYF.

The chain carries TRBV9 and TRBJ2-7; a weak D match, TRBD2 (6 bases). The germline gives CDR1 SGDLS, CDR2 YYNGEE. This CDR3 contains 14 residues. V lost 0 bases and J 5 bases, leaving 12 bases between the germline ends. The CDR3 DNA reads TGTGCCAGCAGCGTAGCGGGGGAGCCCCACGAGCAGTACTTC. Amino acid sequence: CASSVAGEPHEQYF.

V is TRBV5-6 and J is TRBJ1-2, with D unresolved. The germline gives CDR1 SGHDT, CDR2 YYEEEE. The V end was cut by 0 bases, the J end by 7 bases, with 7 bases between. The CDR3 totals 12 residues. CDR3 loop: CASSLVESGYTF. The CDR3 nucleotides are TGTGCCAGCAGCTTGGTTGAGTCTGGCTACACCTTC.

This chain joins TRBV7-2 and TRBJ1-1; the D is unclear. Trimming took off 7 bases at V and 1 base at J, with 10 bases between the two ends. This CDR3 contains 13 residues. From germline, CDR1 is SGHTA and CDR2 FQGNSA. The CDR3 DNA reads TGTGCCAGCACCCCGGGGAGGAACACTGAAGCTTTCTTT. Amino acids: CASTPGRNTEAFF.

The chain couples TRBV27 to TRBJ2-5; 7 nucleotides match TRBD1. Germline-derived CDR1 and CDR2 are MNHEY and SMNVEV (reference sequence). Trimming took 5 bases from V and 3 from J; bases not matched to a gene: 3. The CDR3 is made up of 13 amino acids. CDR3 protein: CASSRQGKETQYF. CDR3 nucleotide sequence: TGTGCCAGCAGTAGACAGGGAAAAGAGACCCAGTACTTC.

This CDR3 reads CASSWTSGRNEQFF. CDR3 bases: TGTGCCAGCAGTTGGACTAGCGGGAGGAATGAGCAGTTCTTC. This sequence joins TRBV6-5 and TRBJ2-1; 14 bases are shared with TRBD2. Germline CDR1 and CDR2: MNHEY and SVGAGI. V lost 4 bases, J lost 7 bases, and 0 bases stayed unmatched. The CDR3 contains 14 residues.

The rearrangement uses TRBV4-1 and TRBJ2-3; 9 bases match TRBD2. Germline trimming cut 5 bases from V and 4 bases from J; bases unmatched to any gene: 13. CDR3 length equals 17 residues. Germline V gene data show CDR1 as MGHRA and CDR2 as YSYEKL. CDR3 in amino acids: CASSMRDLAGRPDTQYF. CDR3 in DNA: TGCGCCAGCAGCATGAGGGACCTAGCGGGACGGCCAGATACGCAGTATTTT.

The chain is built from TRBV7-9 and TRBJ2-7, with D possibly being TRBD1 (5 bases). The CDR3 has 14 residues. The germline gives CDR1 SEHNR, CDR2 FQNEAQ (reference sequence). Trimming shortened V by 5 bases and J by 2 bases, and 13 bases separated the two germline ends. The CDR3 sequence: CASSETEIPYEQYF. The CDR3 DNA reads TGTGCCAGCAGCGAGACAGAGATACCCTACGAGCAGTACTTC.

V gene TRBV5-6 combines with J gene TRBJ2-7; D call uncertain. Per germline, CDR1 SGHDT and CDR2 YYEEEE. V dropped 4 bases and J dropped 2 bases, with 10 bases sitting between them. This CDR3 is built from 13 residues. CDR3 protein: CASSPTSTYEQYF. CDR3 DNA sequence: TGTGCCAGCAGCCCGACATCTACCTACGAGCAGTACTTC.

This sequence joins TRBV11-2 and TRBJ2-1; TRBD2 agrees at 9 bases. Germline assignment: CDR1 SGHAT and CDR2 FQNNGV. Trimming cost V 1 base and J 4 bases; bases outside gene matches: 2. The CDR3 runs 15 residues. CDR3 coding DNA: TGTGCCAGCAGCTTAGGGACTAGCGTTTACAATGAGCAGTTCTTC. It specifies CASSLGTSVYNEQFF.

This clone occurred a few times. V is TRBV29-1 and J is TRBJ1-1, with a weak D call TRBD1 (6 bases). The CDR3 has 10 residues. Germline V gene data show CDR1 as SQVTM and CDR2 as ANQGSEA. V lost 7 bases, J lost 7 bases, and 10 bases lay in between. CDR3 in amino acids: CSGSGDEAFF. DNA of the CDR3: TGCAGCGGTTCAGGGGATGAAGCTTTCTTT. The complete variable domain, with remaining parts taken from reference TRBV29-1 and TRBJ1-1, reads SAVISQKPSRDICQRGTSLTIQCQVDSQVTMMFWYRQQPGQSLTLIATANQGSEATYESGFVIDKFPISRPNLTFSTLTVSNMSPEDSSIYLCSGSGDEAFFGQGTRLTVV.

This chain uses TRBV6-5 with TRBJ1-2; 8 bases align to TRBD1. Trimming at V came to 10 bases and at J to 2 bases, leaving 6 bases not matched to a gene. CDR3 length: 13 residues. Germline assignment: CDR1 MNHEY and CDR2 SVGAGI. In nucleotides, the CDR3 is TGTGCCACCCAGGGGGCAGCGAACTATGGCTACACCTTC. Residues: CATQGAANYGYTF.

The chain couples TRBV7-8 to TRBJ2-1; 8 nucleotides agree with TRBD2. Trimming removed 2 bases from V and 6 bases from J; junction bases left unmatched: 6. The germline gives CDR1 SGHVS, CDR2 FQNEAQ. This CDR3 is built from 15 residues. The CDR3 coding sequence is TGTGCCAGCAGCTTAACACTAGCGGCCCTCAATGAGCAGTTCTTC. Residues: CASSLTLAALNEQFF.

The chain carries TRBV7-3 and TRBJ2-1; D remains unclear. The germline gives CDR1 SGHTA, CDR2 FQGTGA. Deletions cut 0 bases from V and 0 bases from J, with 6 bases between. The CDR3 sequence is 15 residues long. CDR3 DNA sequence: TGTGCCAGCAGCTTAACGGTGAGCTCCTACAATGAGCAGTTCTTC. Translation gives CASSLTVSSYNEQFF.

The V call is TRBV27, the J call TRBJ2-7; possible D gene TRBD1, 7 bases. This CDR3 contains 13 residues. V shed 6 bases and J shed 7 bases, with 16 bases lying between them. Germline loops: CDR1 MNHEY, CDR2 SMNVEV (reference sequence). The CDR3 loop is CASRTPGGGEQYF. In DNA, the CDR3 is TGTGCCAGCAGAACCCCAGGGGGAGGTGAGCAGTACTTC.

V usage is TRBV5-1 and J usage is TRBJ2-7; 11 bases map to TRBD1. Germline CDR1 and CDR2: SGHRS and YFSETQ. V was pared by 3 bases and J by 0 bases, with 2 bases of the junction left unmatched. The CDR3 loop spans 15 amino acids. CDR3 sequence: CASSSGTGGSYEQYF. The CDR3 DNA follows: TGCGCCAGCAGCTCCGGGACAGGGGGCTCCTACGAGCAGTACTTC. Supplemented by reference TRBV5-1 and TRBJ2-7, the full variable domain reads KAGVTQTPRYLIKTRGQQVTLSCSPISGHRSVSWYQQTPGQGLQFLFEYFSETQRNKGNFPGRFSGRQFSNSRSEMNVSTLELGDSALYLCASSSGTGGSYEQYFGPGTRLTVT.

The chain links TRBV19 to TRBJ2-4, with D possibly matching TRBD1 (5 bases). V shed 3 bases and J shed 7 bases, with 10 bases lying between them. From germline, CDR1 is LNHDA and CDR2 SQIVND (reference sequence). This CDR3 is 13 amino acids long. The CDR3 loop reads CASSMGQSNIQYF. The CDR3 DNA is TGTGCCAGTAGTATGGGGCAGAGCAACATTCAGTACTTC.

The chain couples TRBV7-3 to TRBJ2-3; D gene ambiguous. Germline V gene sequence: CDR1 SGHTA, CDR2 FQGTGA. V was shortened by 3 bases and J by 0 bases, with 4 bases between the two germline ends. The CDR3 length is 13 residues. The CDR3 reads CASSLSSTDTQYF. The DNA for the CDR3 is TGTGCCAGCAGCTTGAGCAGCACAGATACGCAGTATTTT.

This sequence joins TRBV6-1 and TRBJ2-1; a possible D gene is TRBD2 (7 bases). This CDR3 has 15 amino acids. V lost 3 bases and J lost 4, with 13 bases in between. The V gene's germline CDR1 is MNHNS and CDR2 SASEGT. CDR3 nucleotides: TGTGCCAGCAGTGATTGGGGGGGCGGTTACAATGAGCAGTTCTTC. Its translation: CASSDWGGGYNEQFF.

The chain combines TRBV10-3 with TRBJ2-3; 11 bases are shared with TRBD2. V was pared by 3 bases and J by 2 bases, with 16 bases of the junction left unmatched. The CDR3 spans 20 residues. Per germline, CDR1 ENHRY and CDR2 SYGVKD. CDR3 sequence reads: CAISEFTATSGKGITDTQYF. The DNA for the CDR3 is TGTGCCATCAGTGAATTTACTGCGACTAGCGGGAAAGGAATCACAGATACGCAGTATTTT.

The J gene is TRBJ1-5, the V gene TRBV27; D is perhaps TRBD1 (6 bases). V was shortened by 0 bases and J by 11 bases, with 14 bases between the two germline ends. The CDR3 totals 14 residues. In germline, CDR1 is MNHEY, CDR2 SMNVEV (reference sequence). CDR3 region: CASSLSQGLMTQHF. CDR3 DNA sequence: TGTGCCAGCAGTTTATCGCAGGGGCTCATGACCCAGCATTTT.

The chain employs TRBV5-1 and TRBJ2-2; 13 positions agree with TRBD2. The CDR3 is made up of 15 amino acids. Germline assignment: CDR1 SGHRS and CDR2 YFSETQ. The V and J ends lost 3 bases and 6 bases, in that order; junction bases with no gene match: 2. The CDR3 sequence is CASSSLAGGAGELFF. CDR3 DNA: TGCGCCAGCAGCTCACTAGCGGGAGGGGCCGGGGAGCTGTTTTTT.

The chain uses TRBV6-6 and TRBJ2-7, with 9 bases lining up with TRBD1. J lost 2 bases, V lost 5 bases, and 4 bases had no gene match. This CDR3 has 14 residues. The germline V gene has CDR1 MNHNY and CDR2 SVGAGI (reference sequence). The CDR3 coding sequence is TGTGCCAGCAGTACCGGGACAGGGCCCTACGAGCAGTACTTC. This translates into CASSTGTGPYEQYF.

The chain links TRBV6-5 to TRBJ2-2; 9 bases fit TRBD1. The V segment lost 5 bases and the J segment 6 bases; nucleotides outside the gene matches: 4. Looked up from germline, CDR1 is MNHEY and CDR2 is SVGAGI. The CDR3 spans 14 residues. CDR3 sequence: CASSGGTGSGELFF. The CDR3 DNA sequence: TGTGCCAGCAGTGGGGGGACAGGGTCCGGGGAGCTGTTTTTT.

This chain connects TRBV19 to TRBJ2-1; 9 bases align to TRBD2. The CDR3 runs 14 residues. From germline, CDR1 is LNHDA and CDR2 SQIVND (reference sequence). With V trimmed by 7 bases and J by 4 bases, 5 bases remained unmatched. The CDR3 is CASKTSGSYNEQFF. The CDR3 region has the DNA TGTGCCAGTAAGACTAGCGGTTCTTACAATGAGCAGTTCTTC. Full variable domain (rest looked up from reference TRBV19 and TRBJ2-1): DGGITQSPKYLFRKEGQNVTLSCEQNLNHDAMYWYRQDPGQGLRLIYYSQIVNDFQKGDIAEGYSVSREKKESFPLTVTSAQKNPTAFYLCASKTSGSYNEQFFGPGTRLTVL.

Notes on this clone: The sample holds other DNA sequences that translate to the same CDR3. The chain links TRBV11-2 to TRBJ2-7; possible D gene TRBD1, 6 bases. The CDR3 has 14 residues. From germline, CDR1 is SGHAT and CDR2 FQNNGV. V shed 1 base and J shed 3 bases, with 10 bases lying between them. The CDR3 DNA reads TGTGCCAGCAGCTTAGGGCCACAGGGCTACGAGCAGTACTTC. Protein product: CASSLGPQGYEQYF.

J is TRBJ2-3 and V is TRBV10-3, with TRBD2 matching over 11 bases. The CDR3 consists of 16 residues. The germline CDR1 and CDR2 sequences are ENHRY and SYGVKD. V gave up 11 bases and J gave up 2 bases; unmatched junction bases: 12. The DNA of the CDR3 is TGTGCCGCGTTACTTCCGGGACTAGCGGACACAGATACGCAGTATTTT. Its translation: CAALLPGLADTDTQYF.